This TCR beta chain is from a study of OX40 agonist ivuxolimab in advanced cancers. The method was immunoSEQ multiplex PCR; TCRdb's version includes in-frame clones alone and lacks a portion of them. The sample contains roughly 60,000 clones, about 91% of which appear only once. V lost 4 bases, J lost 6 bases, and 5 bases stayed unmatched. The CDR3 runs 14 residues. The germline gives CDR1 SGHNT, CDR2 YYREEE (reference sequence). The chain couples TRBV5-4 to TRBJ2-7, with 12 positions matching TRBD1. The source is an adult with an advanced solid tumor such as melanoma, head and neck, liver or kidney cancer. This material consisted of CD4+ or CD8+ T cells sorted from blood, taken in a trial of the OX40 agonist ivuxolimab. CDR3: CASSLRDRGPEQYF. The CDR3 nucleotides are TGTGCCAGCAGCCTCCGGGACAGGGGGCCCGAGCAGTACTTC.